A single sample is the source of the 21 T cell receptor beta chains below, sequenced in a study of blood T cells in healthy people across ages. Then a second PCR, running about 6 to 11 cycles, was carried out with a sample-barcoded 5' primer and a J-beta primer mix. TCRdb analysed the 5' RACE reads with MiXCR anew, one entry per CDR3 protein. The sample lists 800,000 to 900,000 distinct CDR3 sequences, approximately 67% occurring once. The sequenced material came from blood. These TCRs come from a man between 25 and 39 years old in good health.

CDR3 protein: CASSRRTERPGNTIYF. The CDR3 region has the DNA TGTGCCAGCAGCCGGCGGACAGAGAGACCTGGAAACACCATATATTTT. The V gene is TRBV5-5, the J gene TRBJ1-3; D may be TRBD1 (6 bases). With 4 bases removed from V and 2 bases from J, the gap between germline ends came to 16 bases. Germline values: CDR1 SGHKS, CDR2 YYEKEE (reference sequence). This CDR3 spans 16 amino acids.

The rearrangement links TRBV7-3 to TRBJ2-1; D perhaps matches TRBD2 (6 bases). Trimming took 5 bases from V and 9 from J, leaving 17 bases between them. This CDR3 contains 14 residues. Germline CDR1 SGHTA, CDR2 FQGTGA. The CDR3 DNA follows: TGTGCCAGCAGCCAATCCCCCGCGGGGAGTGAGCAGTTCTTC. Amino acid sequence: CASSQSPAGSEQFF.

There are a few counts of this clonotype. The rearrangement uses TRBV5-1 and TRBJ2-1; 9 positions agree with TRBD1. The germline CDR1 and CDR2 sequences are SGHRS and YFSETQ. V shed 4 bases and J 8 bases; nucleotides not matched to a gene: 10. The CDR3 has 15 amino acids. The CDR3, as DNA: TGCGCCAGCAGCACCCTCGGGACAGGGACCGATGAGCAGTTCTTC. Protein sequence: CASSTLGTGTDEQFF.

The gene calls are TRBV27 and TRBJ1-5; no clear D. The CDR3 contains 13 residues. Trimming cost V 9 bases and J 2 bases, with 11 bases left between them. Per the germline V gene, CDR1 is MNHEY and CDR2 is SMNVEV (reference sequence). The CDR3 DNA is TGTGCCAGGGCGAAGAAGGGCAATCAGCCCCAGCATTTT. Its protein is CARAKKGNQPQHF.

The chain links TRBV20-1 to TRBJ1-4; D call uncertain. V was cut by 2 bases and J by 7 bases, with 11 bases left in between. This CDR3 comprises 13 residues. Looked up from germline, CDR1 is DFQATT and CDR2 is SNEGSKA (reference sequence). CDR3 sequence (DNA): TGCAGTGCTAGACTCGGGGTAAGTGAAAAACTGTTTTTT. It encodes CSARLGVSEKLFF.

CDR3 protein: CSAPTVYEQYF. CDR3 DNA sequence: TGCAGTGCCCCGACAGTCTACGAGCAGTACTTC. The rearrangement joins TRBV20-1 to TRBJ2-4, with D perhaps matching TRBD1 (5 bases). The DNA end lines up better with TRBJ2-7; the J call may be wrong. This CDR3 region has 11 residues. The germline V gene has CDR1 DFQATT and CDR2 SNEGSKA (reference sequence).

The CDR3 protein is CASSLQLDYYEQYF. In nucleotides, the CDR3 is TGTGCCAGCAGCTTACAGCTGGACTACTACGAGCAGTACTTC. This rearrangement joins TRBV7-2 to TRBJ2-7, with D tentatively TRBD2 (6 bases). V gave up 2 bases and J gave up 3 bases, with 11 bases separating them. The CDR3 totals 14 residues. Germline CDR1 reads SGHTA; CDR2 reads FQGNSA.

The chain carries TRBV28 and TRBJ2-1; D ambiguous. V lost 2 bases and J lost 8, with 22 bases in between. This CDR3 has 17 amino acids. Germline CDR1 MDHEN, CDR2 SYDVKM. In DNA, the CDR3 is TGTGCCAGCAGTTTAGCCGCTTCTACAGTGGGGTTCGATGAGCAGTTCTTC. The encoded protein is CASSLAASTVGFDEQFF.

J is TRBJ2-7 and V is TRBV18, with D possibly being TRBD1 (6 bases). The CDR3 is 14 residues long. Trimming shortened V by 3 bases and J by 2 bases, and 11 bases separated the two germline ends. Germline CDR1 and CDR2: KGHSH and LQKENI. The CDR3 protein is CASSPWTEPYEQYF. In DNA form, the CDR3 reads TGTGCCAGCTCACCCTGGACAGAACCCTACGAGCAGTACTTC.

The rearrangement joins TRBV6-6 to TRBJ2-3; D is undetermined. The V gene lost 7 bases and the J gene lost 2 bases, with 10 bases spanning the gap. Germline V gene sequence: CDR1 MNHNY, CDR2 SVGAGI (reference sequence). The CDR3 spans 13 residues. CDR3 sequence (DNA): TGTGCCAGCATGATTGCCTACACAGATACGCAGTATTTT. Its protein is CASMIAYTDTQYF.

The V call is TRBV2, the J call TRBJ2-7, with D hard to call. The CDR3 is 11 residues long. Trimming shortened V by 3 bases and J by 7 bases, and 7 bases separated the two germline ends. The germline V gene has CDR1 SNHLY and CDR2 FYNNEI. The chain's CDR3 is CASSDLGEQYF. The CDR3 DNA reads TGTGCCAGCAGTGACCTGGGAGAGCAGTACTTC.

The chain links TRBV20-1 to TRBJ2-1, with TRBD2 matching over 8 bases. The CDR3 sequence is 15 residues long. The germline V gene has CDR1 DFQATT and CDR2 SNEGSKA (reference sequence). With V trimmed by 2 bases and J by 5 bases, 8 bases remained unmatched. The CDR3 loop reads CSARRSGGYNNEQFF. In DNA, the CDR3 is TGCAGTGCTAGAAGAAGCGGGGGCTACAACAATGAGCAGTTCTTC.

A few counts support this clonotype. This chain joins TRBV27 and TRBJ1-2; a weak D match, TRBD1 (5 bases). Germline values: CDR1 MNHEY, CDR2 SMNVEV (reference sequence). The CDR3 consists of 14 residues. The ends were cut back, 6 bases at V and 6 bases at J, with 17 bases in the middle. CDR3 sequence reads: CASSISPQGHGYTF. The CDR3, as DNA: TGTGCCAGCAGCATTTCCCCCCAGGGCCATGGCTACACCTTC.

This chain joins TRBV20-1 and TRBJ1-2, with a tentative D call TRBD1 (5 bases). V dropped 6 bases and J dropped 4 bases, with 21 bases sitting between them. The CDR3 has 15 amino acids. CDR1 is DFQATT, CDR2 SNEGSKA, per germline (reference sequence). CDR3 sequence (DNA): TGCAGTGCCAACCCCGGAGGGGCGGAGAGCTATGGCTACACCTTC. Translated: CSANPGGAESYGYTF.

This chain uses TRBV27 with TRBJ2-5, with 13 positions matching TRBD2. J gave up 3 bases and V 5 bases, and 6 bases lay outside the gene matches. The CDR3 consists of 16 residues. The germline CDR1 and CDR2 sequences are MNHEY and SMNVEV (reference sequence). CDR3 loop: CASSVLAGGPEETQYF. DNA of the CDR3: TGTGCCAGCAGTGTACTAGCGGGGGGGCCTGAAGAGACCCAGTACTTC.

V gene TRBV7-8 combines with J gene TRBJ2-1; D might be TRBD1 or TRBD2, each matching 5 bases. Trimming cost V 5 bases and J 3 bases, with 11 bases left between them. Germline V gives CDR1 SGHVS, CDR2 FQNEAQ. This CDR3 has 14 amino acids. CDR3 amino acids: CASSIGTIYNEQFF. The CDR3 coding sequence is TGTGCCAGCAGCATCGGGACGATCTACAATGAGCAGTTCTTC.

This clonotype turned up a few times. A junction boundary mismatches the germline segment, possibly from a read error. The V gene is TRBV7-8, the J gene TRBJ2-5; unclear D gene. The CDR3 is made up of 14 amino acids. Germline loops: CDR1 SGHVS, CDR2 FQNEAQ. CDR3 amino acids: CASSLSLIQETQYF. For the CDR3, the DNA is TGTGCCAGCAGCTTATCGCTAATCCAAGAGACCCAGTACTTT.

The V call is TRBV9, the J call TRBJ2-7, with D perhaps given as TRBD1 or TRBD2 (5 bases each). Germline CDR1 is SGDLS and CDR2 is YYNGEE. V lost 4 bases to trimming and J lost 6 bases, with 20 bases between them. There are 15 residues in the CDR3. CDR3 bases: TGTGCCAGCAGCTTAATCCCGGGACCCCCTTCCGAGCAGTACTTC. Encoded protein: CASSLIPGPPSEQYF.

The chain links TRBV29-1 to TRBJ2-7; D assignment may be TRBD1 or TRBD2 (5 bases each). Trimming removed 3 bases from V and 4 bases from J, with 13 bases in between. CDR3 size: 13 residues. CDR1 and CDR2 (germline): SQVTM, ANQGSEA. The CDR3, as DNA: TGCAGCGTTGATGGAGGAAAGGGGTACGAGCAGTACTTC. Protein sequence: CSVDGGKGYEQYF.

The rearrangement uses TRBV7-2 and TRBJ1-5, with 7 bases identical to TRBD1. Germline CDR1 reads SGHTA; CDR2 reads FQGNSA. Germline trimming cut 5 bases from V and 2 bases from J; bases unmatched to any gene: 6. This CDR3 has 15 amino acids. CDR3 DNA: TGTGCCAGCAGCCCGAACAGGGGCGGCAATCAGCCCCAGCATTTT. Protein product: CASSPNRGGNQPQHF.

The gene calls are TRBV7-9 and TRBJ1-2, with D perhaps matching TRBD1 (6 bases). There are 14 residues in the CDR3. V was clipped by 2 bases and J by 7 bases, with 14 bases between them. CDR1 is SEHNR, CDR2 FQNEAQ, per germline (reference sequence). The CDR3 nucleotides are TGTGCCAGCAGCTTAAATACAGGGCGGCGTGGCTACACCTTC. Translating it yields CASSLNTGRRGYTF.